This passage covers 29 T cell receptor beta chains from one sample sequenced in a study of circulating and synovial CD4+ cells in juvenile arthritis. Data came from immunoSEQ multiplex PCR; TCRdb stores just in-frame clones and leaves some out. The sample yields tens of thousands of clones, nearly 95% seen once. Sequencing input: CD4+ T cells from blood. The source of these receptors is a human donor with juvenile idiopathic arthritis.

The chain combines TRBV4-2 with TRBJ2-3, with D unclear. The CDR3 runs to 14 residues. The V and J ends lost 1 base and 3 bases respectively, with 8 bases between them. Germline CDR1 and CDR2: LGHNA and YNFKEQ. For the CDR3, the DNA is TGTGCCAGCAGCCAAGGGGCTATGACAGATACGCAGTATTTT. Its translation: CASSQGAMTDTQYF.

The chain joins TRBV10-3 to TRBJ2-2; TRBD2 might be the D (7 bases). CDR3 length: 14 residues. Deletions cut 8 bases from V and 5 bases from J, with 15 bases between. Germline V gene data show CDR1 as ENHRY and CDR2 as SYGVKD. DNA for the CDR3: TGTGCCATCGGGGGGGGCGTGGTAACCGGGGAGCTGTTTTTT. This encodes CAIGGGVVTGELFF.

The rearrangement uses TRBV18 and TRBJ2-2; possible D gene TRBD1, 5 bases. This CDR3 has 14 amino acids. Trimming pared 4 bases from V and 7 bases from J, leaving 13 bases between. Germline V gene sequence: CDR1 KGHSH, CDR2 LQKENI. CDR3 region: CASSLRLDSGELFF. The CDR3 DNA reads TGTGCCAGCTCACTGCGCCTCGACAGCGGGGAGCTGTTTTTT.

V usage is TRBV5-5 and J usage is TRBJ1-5; D possibly corresponds to TRBD1 (5 bases). V dropped 0 bases and J dropped 5 bases, with 9 bases sitting between them. Looked up from germline, CDR1 is SGHKS and CDR2 is YYEKEE (reference sequence). The CDR3 loop spans 14 amino acids. The CDR3 region has the DNA TGTGCCAGCAGCTTGGAGGGGATCTATCAGCCCCAGCATTTT. Translation gives CASSLEGIYQPQHF.

CDR3 sequence reads: CASNPPTAQGQNYGYTF. For the CDR3, the DNA is TGTGCCAGCAACCCCCCAACCGCACAGGGCCAAAACTATGGCTACACCTTC. This chain joins TRBV7-8 and TRBJ1-2; D is perhaps TRBD1 (6 bases). The CDR3 has 17 amino acids. The ends were cut back, 7 bases at V and 2 bases at J, with 23 bases in the middle. CDR1 SGHVS and CDR2 FQNEAQ come from the germline V gene.

The V and J genes are TRBV5-1 and TRBJ2-1; D is unresolved. The germline V gene has CDR1 SGHRS and CDR2 YFSETQ. The CDR3 consists of 14 residues. The V gene lost 4 bases and the J gene lost 3 bases, with 11 bases spanning the gap. CDR3 residues: CASSPGSSYNEQFF. The CDR3 DNA sequence: TGCGCCAGCAGCCCCGGGTCCAGCTACAATGAGCAGTTCTTC.

This rearrangement joins TRBV7-8 to TRBJ2-1; D possibly corresponds to TRBD2 (6 bases). Deletions cut 4 bases from V and 0 bases from J, with 13 bases between. The germline V gene has CDR1 SGHVS and CDR2 FQNEAQ. The CDR3 has 16 residues. The CDR3 nucleotides are TGTGCCAGCAGCTCCGGTAGCGGTAGCTCCTACAATGAGCAGTTCTTC. Residues: CASSSGSGSSYNEQFF.

The chain recombines TRBV27 with TRBJ2-1, with TRBD2 matching 10 bases. Germline assignment: CDR1 MNHEY and CDR2 SMNVEV (reference sequence). The V gene end was trimmed by 7 bases and the J gene end by 8 bases; junction bases not matched to a gene: 11. The CDR3 has 15 residues. The CDR3 region has the DNA TGTGCCAGCACCAATAGACTAGCGGGTTGGGATGAGCAGTTCTTC. This encodes CASTNRLAGWDEQFF.

J is TRBJ2-5 and V is TRBV10-3; possibly TRBD2 for D (7 bases). The CDR3 sequence is 14 residues long. Germline V gene sequence: CDR1 ENHRY, CDR2 SYGVKD. The ends were cut back, 2 bases at V and 4 bases at J, with 11 bases in the middle. The CDR3 region has the DNA TGTGCCATCAGTGAGATGAGGGGGGGAGAGACCCAGTACTTC. This gives the protein CAISEMRGGETQYF.

CDR3 DNA: TGTGCCAGCAGCCAAATCACAGGGCGAAACACTGAAGCTTTCTTT. It translates to CASSQITGRNTEAFF. This chain links TRBV14 with TRBJ1-1, with D perhaps TRBD1 (6 bases). This CDR3 is built from 15 residues. Looked up from germline, CDR1 is SGHDN and CDR2 is FVKESK. Trimming removed 2 bases from V and 2 bases from J, with 12 bases in between.

The J gene is TRBJ1-3, the V gene TRBV7-9; TRBD1 matches at 7 bases. J gave up 3 bases and V 1 base, and 6 bases lay outside the gene matches. This CDR3 has 16 amino acids. Looked up from germline, CDR1 is SEHNR and CDR2 is FQNEAQ (reference sequence). CDR3 residues: CASSLGTGLLGNTIYF. In nucleotides, the CDR3 is TGTGCCAGCAGCTTAGGGACAGGTCTTCTTGGAAACACCATATATTTT.

The chain has TRBV9 and TRBJ2-1; 12 bases agree with TRBD2. V shed 2 bases, J shed 10 bases, and the junction held 7 bases outside the gene matches. The germline V gene has CDR1 SGDLS and CDR2 YYNGEE. This CDR3 is 15 amino acids long. The DNA for the CDR3 is TGTGCCAGCAGCGTCGCCACTAGCGGGGGGCCAGAGCAGTTCTTC. Encoded protein: CASSVATSGGPEQFF.

This sequence joins TRBV6-1 and TRBJ2-5, with 8 bases aligning to TRBD2. The better agreement between TRBJ2-7 and the DNA end casts doubt on the J call. Germline V lookup: CDR1 MNHNS, CDR2 SASEGT. This CDR3 region has 14 residues. CDR3 region: CASQRERGRVEQYF. The CDR3 DNA reads TGTGCCAGCCAGCGGGAGCGGGGGAGGGTCGAGCAGTACTTC.

The V gene is TRBV7-9, the J gene TRBJ1-2, with a weak D call TRBD1 (6 bases). The germline V and J ends were trimmed by 1 base and 5 bases, with 14 bases remaining between them. The CDR3 covers 15 residues. The germline CDR1 and CDR2 sequences are SEHNR and FQNEAQ (reference sequence). The chain's CDR3 is CASSLVVTGQYGYTF. CDR3 sequence (DNA): TGTGCCAGCAGCTTAGTCGTTACAGGGCAGTATGGCTACACCTTC.

The CDR3 here is CASSLGWGLYEQYF. In nucleotides, the CDR3 is TGTGCCAGCAGCTTGGGGTGGGGGCTCTACGAGCAGTACTTC. The chain links TRBV7-2 to TRBJ2-7; D is perhaps TRBD1 (6 bases). The V and J ends lost 3 bases and 3 bases respectively, with 12 bases between them. The CDR3 contains 14 residues. The germline V gene has CDR1 SGHTA and CDR2 FQGNSA.

This clone was seen a single time. The gene calls are TRBV11-3 and TRBJ2-7; a weak D match, TRBD1 (6 bases). CDR3 length: 15 residues. With 2 bases removed from V and 3 bases from J, the gap between germline ends came to 14 bases. CDR1 is SGHNT and CDR2 is YENEEA in the germline V gene. The DNA of the CDR3 is TGTGCCAGCAGCTTAATGGGAACAGGGCTCTACGAGCAGTACTTC. It specifies CASSLMGTGLYEQYF.

This clone was counted a single time. The rearrangement uses TRBV6-6 and TRBJ1-1, with 7 nucleotides matching TRBD1. The CDR3 runs to 13 residues. The junction had 5 bases not matched to a gene; V was cut back by 6 bases and J by 4 bases. In germline, CDR1 is MNHNY, CDR2 SVGAGI (reference sequence). The DNA for the CDR3 is TGTGCCAGCAGCCAGGGGGGTGGCACTGAAGCTTTCTTT. As protein: CASSQGGGTEAFF.

This chain uses TRBV4-1 with TRBJ2-5, with TRBD2 identical over 7 bases. This CDR3 is 13 amino acids long. Germline assignment: CDR1 MGHRA and CDR2 YSYEKL. The V and J ends lost 4 bases and 5 bases, in that order; junction bases with no gene match: 4. CDR3 sequence (DNA): TGCGCCAGCAGCCGGGGGGGGTTGGAGACCCAGTACTTC. Its translation is CASSRGGLETQYF.

The J gene is TRBJ1-2, the V gene TRBV25-1; a weak D match, TRBD1 (6 bases). The CDR3 is 15 amino acids. The V end was cut by 2 bases, the J end by 5 bases, with 15 bases between. Germline assignment: CDR1 MGHDK and CDR2 SYGVNS. DNA for the CDR3: TGTGCCAGCAGTGAAAAGAGGGCAGGGGCTTATGGCTACACCTTC. Translation gives CASSEKRAGAYGYTF.

J is TRBJ1-4 and V is TRBV19; 9 bases are a match to TRBD1. Germline values: CDR1 LNHDA, CDR2 SQIVND (reference sequence). The CDR3 is 17 amino acids. The ends lost 7 bases at V and 8 bases at J; junction bases unmatched: 17. Here the CDR3 DNA reads TGTGCCAGTAATACGGGGGGGGGACAGGGTCTTGGAGAAAAACTGTTTTTT. This gives the protein CASNTGGGQGLGEKLFF.

V usage is TRBV5-1 and J usage is TRBJ2-7; unclear D gene. In germline, CDR1 is SGHRS, CDR2 YFSETQ. The CDR3 has 14 residues. The ends were cut back, 0 bases at V and 0 bases at J, with 7 bases in the middle. DNA of the CDR3: TGCGCCAGCAGCTTGGCCACTAACTCCTACGAGCAGTACTTC. Protein: CASSLATNSYEQYF.

The chain has TRBV27 and TRBJ2-4; no definite D call. Germline lookup yields CDR1 MNHEY and CDR2 SMNVEV (reference sequence). Trimming pared 5 bases from V and 0 bases from J, leaving 11 bases between. The CDR3 is 15 residues long. The CDR3 DNA reads TGTGCCAGCAGTCCGAACCGGGTAGCCAAAAACATTCAGTACTTC. Its translation: CASSPNRVAKNIQYF.

In regard to this clone: The germline gene is not matched at one end of the junction; a read error may be the cause. The same CDR3 also results from other DNA sequences found in this sample. The chain is built from TRBV25-1 and TRBJ1-6; 9 positions match TRBD1. CDR3 length: 14 amino acids. Germline CDR1 and CDR2: MGHDK and SYGVNS. CDR3 nucleotide sequence: TGTGCCAGCACGGGACAGGGCTATAATTCCCCCCTCCACTTT. Translation: CASTGQGYNSPLHF.

The chain uses TRBV19 and TRBJ2-1, with TRBD1 as a possible D gene (5 bases). Germline V lookup: CDR1 LNHDA, CDR2 SQIVND (reference sequence). The CDR3 contains 17 residues. V was clipped by 5 bases and J by 0 bases, with 17 bases between them. This chain's CDR3 is CASSLTVVGRSYNEQFF. CDR3 nucleotide sequence: TGTGCCAGTAGTCTGACCGTTGTGGGGCGCTCCTACAATGAGCAGTTCTTC.

The CDR3 DNA reads as TGTGCCAGCAGTCAGGGACAGCCGAACACTGAAGCTTTCTTT. Amino acid sequence: CASSQGQPNTEAFF. The V call is TRBV2, the J call TRBJ1-1, with 7 bases aligning to TRBD1. The CDR3 is made up of 14 amino acids. CDR1 and CDR2 (germline): SNHLY, FYNNEI. V lost 5 bases to trimming and J lost 1 base; unmatched junction nucleotides: 4.

The J gene is TRBJ1-1, the V gene TRBV2; D not certain. The CDR3 contains 14 residues. Trimming shortened V by 6 bases and J by 1 base, and 12 bases separated the two germline ends. CDR1 SNHLY and CDR2 FYNNEI come from the germline V gene. This CDR3 is CASRRRISNTEAFF. CDR3 nucleotides: TGTGCCAGCAGGAGGAGAATTTCGAACACTGAAGCTTTCTTT.

This clone appeared a single time. The chain joins TRBV5-6 to TRBJ2-2; TRBD1 is a possible D gene (6 bases). V was shortened by 1 base and J by 4 bases, with 23 bases between the two germline ends. The CDR3 covers 19 residues. The germline gives CDR1 SGHDT, CDR2 YYEEEE. CDR3 region: CASSLSMSGQGTCTGELFF. As DNA, the CDR3 is TGTGCCAGCAGCTTGTCTATGAGTGGGCAGGGGACATGCACCGGGGAGCTGTTTTTT.

V usage is TRBV2 and J usage is TRBJ2-6; D not resolved. The CDR3 is 15 amino acids. Germline V gene sequence: CDR1 SNHLY, CDR2 FYNNEI. V gave up 3 bases and J gave up 0 bases, with 6 bases separating them. CDR3 bases: TGTGCCAGCAGTGAGGCGGACTCTGGGGCCAACGTCCTGACTTTC. Translated, it gives CASSEADSGANVLTF.

The chain has TRBV5-4 and TRBJ2-1; a weak D match, TRBD1 (6 bases). V dropped 4 bases and J dropped 7 bases, with 12 bases sitting between them. The V gene's germline CDR1 is SGHNT and CDR2 YYREEE (reference sequence). This CDR3 comprises 13 residues. CDR3 in DNA: TGTGCCAGCAGCCCAACGCAGGGGAATGAGCAGTTCTTC. It encodes CASSPTQGNEQFF.